These 14 T cell receptor beta chains originate from one sample sequenced in a study of graft-versus-host responses after intestinal transplantation (dated by TCRdb to the early 2020s). The antigens these receptors bind are not known. Library preparation was by the immunoSEQ multiplex PCR assay. Not all clones reach the TCRdb copy of this immuneACCESS table, which keeps in-frame sequences only. Checked studies attribute under half of the gap to unresolved V genes and leave the rest unexplained. The sample table shows more than 25,000 clones, and about four fifths are seen once. The biggest ten clones account for roughly 0.7% of the sample. In the paper's terms, the time point label means: cells obtained before transplantation from donor or recipient. This specimen consisted of unstimulated CD4+ T cells sorted from spleen or lymph node cells, obtained before intestinal transplant. The receptors were gathered from a human donor who received an intestinal transplant.

The CDR3 coding sequence is TGTGCCAGCAGCGTAGTGCCGGGGTCCACAGATACGCAGTATTTT. It specifies CASSVVPGSTDTQYF. The genes are TRBV9 and TRBJ2-3; D perhaps matches TRBD2 (5 bases). This CDR3 has 15 amino acids. V lost 0 bases and J 2 bases, leaving 10 bases between the germline ends. CDR1 is SGDLS, CDR2 YYNGEE, per germline.

This chain joins TRBV11-1 and TRBJ1-1; 9 bases are a match to TRBD1. The germline V gene encodes CDR1 SGHAT and CDR2 FQDESV (reference sequence). With 4 bases clipped from V and 6 bases from J, the junction kept 9 bases outside the gene matches. This CDR3 spans 15 amino acids. CDR3 DNA sequence: TGTGCCAGCAGCTCCGTCTCGGGACAGGGAGCTGAAGCTTTCTTT. Protein product: CASSSVSGQGAEAFF. Complete variable domain (other parts from reference TRBV11-1 and TRBJ1-1): EAEVAQSPRYKITEKSQAVAFWCDPISGHATLYWYRQILGQGPELLVQFQDESVVDDSQLPKDRFSAERLKGVDSTLKIQPAELGDSAMYLCASSSVSGQGAEAFFGQGTRLTVV.

This clone was recorded a few times. The rearrangement joins TRBV19 to TRBJ2-3; 10 bases fit TRBD1. V lost 3 bases, J lost 3 bases, and 3 bases stayed unmatched. This CDR3 is 15 amino acids long. CDR1 is LNHDA and CDR2 is SQIVND in the germline V gene (reference sequence). CDR3 region: CASSIDRGQTDTQYF. For the CDR3, the DNA is TGTGCCAGTAGTATCGACAGGGGGCAAACAGATACGCAGTATTTT.

The chain carries TRBV5-4 and TRBJ2-7; no definite D call. This CDR3 is 14 amino acids long. Trimming shortened V by 3 bases and J by 2 bases, and 12 bases separated the two germline ends. Germline values: CDR1 SGHNT, CDR2 YYREEE (reference sequence). For the CDR3, the DNA is TGTGCCAGCAGCTACCTGCCCGGAACCTACGAGCAGTACTTC. Its translation is CASSYLPGTYEQYF.

This clone was counted once. The chain carries TRBV5-1 and TRBJ1-4; D not resolved. Germline V lookup: CDR1 SGHRS, CDR2 YFSETQ. Trimming cost V 3 bases and J 6 bases, with 12 bases left between them. The CDR3 is 14 amino acids. The CDR3 is CASSSMGGDEKLFF. The CDR3 DNA sequence: TGCGCCAGCAGCTCGATGGGCGGGGATGAAAAACTGTTTTTT.

This sequence joins TRBV11-2 and TRBJ1-4; no clear D gene. Trimming took off 1 base at V and 8 bases at J, with 17 bases between the two ends. Germline V gene lookup returns CDR1 SGHAT and CDR2 FQNNGV. This CDR3 has 16 residues. This CDR3 reads CASSLGFQSVKEKLFF. CDR3 coding DNA: TGTGCCAGCAGCTTAGGATTCCAGAGCGTTAAGGAAAAACTGTTTTTT. The complete variable domain, with remaining parts taken from reference TRBV11-2 and TRBJ1-4, reads EAGVAQSPRYKIIEKRQSVAFWCNPISGHATLYWYQQILGQGPKLLIQFQNNGVVDDSQLPKDRFSAERLKGVDSTLKIQPAKLEDSAVYLCASSLGFQSVKEKLFFGSGTQLSVL.

The chain is built from TRBV10-3 and TRBJ1-2; 9 positions agree with TRBD1. Unmatched junction bases numbered 5, after V lost 6 bases and J lost 0 bases. Per germline, CDR1 ENHRY and CDR2 SYGVKD. This CDR3 has 15 residues. In nucleotides, the CDR3 is TGTGCCATCAGCGTACAGGGGGCGTCTAACTATGGCTACACCTTC. Its protein product is CAISVQGASNYGYTF.

The chain links TRBV20-1 to TRBJ1-1, with a possible D match to TRBD1 (5 bases). Trimming removed 4 bases at V and 4 bases at J, with 7 bases between. Germline-derived CDR1 and CDR2 are DFQATT and SNEGSKA (reference sequence). The CDR3 is 11 amino acids. CDR3 sequence (DNA): TGCAGTGCTAATAGGGGCACTGAAGCTTTCTTT. Translated, it gives CSANRGTEAFF.

This clone was detected once. The chain recombines TRBV2 with TRBJ1-4; D not certain. V was shortened by 4 bases and J by 0 bases, with 9 bases between the two germline ends. There are 15 residues in the CDR3. CDR1 is SNHLY, CDR2 FYNNEI, per germline. DNA of the CDR3: TGTGCCAGCAGTGTTCAGAAGACAACTAATGAAAAACTGTTTTTT. Translating it yields CASSVQKTTNEKLFF.

This rearrangement joins TRBV4-1 to TRBJ2-5; 13 nucleotides match TRBD2. This CDR3 has 19 residues. V shed 3 bases and J 3 bases; nucleotides not matched to a gene: 13. Germline-derived CDR1 and CDR2 are MGHRA and YSYEKL. The CDR3 is CASSQARLAGGRREETQYF. CDR3 in DNA: TGCGCCAGCAGCCAGGCTAGACTAGCGGGGGGCCGGAGGGAAGAGACCCAGTACTTC.

This chain joins TRBV7-9 and TRBJ1-4; 7 positions agree with TRBD1. This CDR3 comprises 15 residues. Germline CDR1 SEHNR, CDR2 FQNEAQ (reference sequence). Germline trimming cut 5 bases from V and 4 bases from J; bases unmatched to any gene: 7. The CDR3 DNA sequence: TGTGCCAGCAGCGCCTGGACAGGATTTAATGAAAAACTGTTTTTT. Translating gives CASSAWTGFNEKLFF.

The chain couples TRBV2 to TRBJ2-5, with 8 bases lining up with TRBD2. Unmatched junction bases numbered 8, after V lost 6 bases and J lost 2 bases. This CDR3 is 15 amino acids long. Germline V gives CDR1 SNHLY, CDR2 FYNNEI. The CDR3 sequence is CASRAGTRPQETQYF. In DNA, the CDR3 is TGTGCCAGCAGAGCCGGGACTAGGCCGCAAGAGACCCAGTACTTC.

The chain employs TRBV5-1 and TRBJ2-7, with TRBD1 identical over 7 bases. The V gene end was trimmed by 4 bases and the J gene end by 1 base; junction bases not matched to a gene: 11. CDR3 length: 16 amino acids. Germline values: CDR1 SGHRS, CDR2 YFSETQ. The CDR3 DNA follows: TGCGCCAGCAGCCCGGAGAGGGGGCGGAGGTCCTACGAGCAGTACTTC. Encoded protein: CASSPERGRRSYEQYF.

This sequence joins TRBV6-1 and TRBJ2-3; D is uncertain. The CDR3 sequence is 13 residues long. Trimming stripped 3 bases from V and 2 bases from J, with 6 bases between. The V gene's germline CDR1 is MNHNS and CDR2 SASEGT. For the CDR3, the DNA is TGTGCCAGCAGTGATCTCTACACAGATACGCAGTATTTT. Residues: CASSDLYTDTQYF.